Reported below is one T cell receptor (beta chain). Its target is not known. Given a much more abundant clone one base away, this may be a read error. This record comes from a study of tumor-infiltrating lymphocytes in primary liver carcinoma. Study background: Participating patients were men and women between 30 and 69 years old. Findings and limits, study-wide: Blood fell significantly below tumors in its top-250-clone fraction (p = 0.039).

The template, approximately 500 ng total RNA, yielded TCR beta cDNA made with a constant-region primer. Libraries of TCR beta came from three nested multiplex PCR rounds with slightly modified ARM-PCR. In the first two PCR rounds, TRBV1-TRBV30 forward primers were paired with a C-beta reverse primer, and each round lasted about 10 cycles. TCRdb reprocessed the multiplex PCR reads via MiXCR and lists one record per CDR3 protein. The sample contains around 330,000 distinct CDR3 sequences, about 62% of which appear only once. Unsorted whole blood served as the source of blood RNA, and germline DNA was extracted as well. With chronic HBV infection, the patients were also treatment-naive. Before surgery, four milliliters of EDTA blood were taken. The CDR3 spans 14 residues. Germline-derived CDR1 and CDR2 are MNHEY and SVGEGT.

The genes are TRBV6-2 or TRBV6-3 and TRBJ2-5; 13 bases line up with TRBD2. The sequence was collected from a man in his forties or fifties with primary liver carcinoma and hepatitis B virus infection. Sequencing was done on a sample of peripheral blood. CDR3 protein: CANSGLAGEETQYF. The CDR3 nucleotides are TGTGCCAACAGTGGACTAGCGGGAGAGGAGACCCAGTACTTC.